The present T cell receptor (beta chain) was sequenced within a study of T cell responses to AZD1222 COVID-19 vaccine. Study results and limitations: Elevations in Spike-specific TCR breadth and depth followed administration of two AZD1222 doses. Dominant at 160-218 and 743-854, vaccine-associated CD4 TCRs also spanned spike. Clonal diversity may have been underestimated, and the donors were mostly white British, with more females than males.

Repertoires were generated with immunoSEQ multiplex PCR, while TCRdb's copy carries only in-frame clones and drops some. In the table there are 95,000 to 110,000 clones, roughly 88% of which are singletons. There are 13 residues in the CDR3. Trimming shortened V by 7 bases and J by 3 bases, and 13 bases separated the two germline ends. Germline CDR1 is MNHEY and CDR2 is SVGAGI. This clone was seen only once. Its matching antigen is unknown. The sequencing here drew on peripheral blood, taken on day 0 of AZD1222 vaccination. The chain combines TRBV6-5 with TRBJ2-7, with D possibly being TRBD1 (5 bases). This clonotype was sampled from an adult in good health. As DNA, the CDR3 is TGTGCCAGCACAAAAGACAGATACTACGAGCAGTACTTC. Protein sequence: CASTKDRYYEQYF.